This T cell receptor (beta chain) was identified in a study of CD8+CD57+ T cells in acquired aplastic anemia. Study as a whole: An average of roughly 3 ug of DNA was obtained from sorted CD4+ and CD8+ cells. The study's findings and limits: Between the patient and control groups, CD8+ Simpson's diversity did not differ significantly.

Profiling that covered TCR beta VDJ and CDR3 relied on genomic DNA as its template. TCRdb re-derived calls from the reads in MiXCR, one entry per CDR3 protein. The data contain hundreds of thousands of distinct CDR3 sequences, around 43% of them singletons. Germline V gene lookup returns CDR1 DFQATT and CDR2 SNEGSKA (reference sequence). The CDR3 extends over 13 amino acids. Trimming shortened V by 5 bases and J by 1 base, and 11 bases separated the two germline ends. CD8+CD57+ cell expansion had been shown by flow cytometry in patients chosen for sequencing. The patients, all of them, had severe acquired aplastic anemia. Patients were treatment-naive when blood was sampled. Note on this clonotype: Antigen: not known.

The gene calls are TRBV20-1 and TRBJ1-1; maybe TRBD1 (6 bases). Sample: sorted CD4+, CD8+, or CD8+CD57+ T cells (not recorded which) from PBMCs. This receptor was obtained from a human donor with aplastic anemia. The CDR3 DNA reads TGCAGTGCTCGCGGACAGACGAACACTGAAGCTTTCTTT. Amino acid sequence: CSARGQTNTEAFF.